The rows below give T cell receptor beta chains drawn from one sample of a study of T cell responses to AZD1222 COVID-19 vaccine. The data were produced by immunoSEQ multiplex PCR, yet TCRdb's version contains in-frame clones alone and is incomplete. Among tens of thousands of clones listed, approximately 80% were seen once. Sequences were derived from peripheral blood, sampled 28 days after the second AZD1222 dose. The origin of the receptors is an adult who received the AZD1222 COVID-19 vaccine. The conserved cysteine and the conserved F or W are not part of the CDR3 here. Fields, in order: J gene, V gene, CDR3 protein.

J gene: TRBJ2-1
V gene: TRBV28
CDR3 protein: ASSFASAANEQF

J gene: TRBJ2-1
V gene: TRBV6-4
CDR3 protein: ASSPQGTPGNEQF

J gene: TRBJ2-1
V gene: TRBV6-1
CDR3 protein: ASSESGGSYNEQF

J gene: TRBJ2-1
V gene: TRBV6-5
CDR3 protein: ASSATQLSGQF

J gene: TRBJ2-1
V gene: TRBV16
CDR3 protein: ASSQNSNEQF

J gene: TRBJ1-1
V gene: TRBV5-1
CDR3 protein: ASTRVGGNLNTEAF

J gene: TRBJ2-7
V gene: TRBV7-2
CDR3 protein: ASSSRTFRAWEQY

J gene: TRBJ2-5
V gene: TRBV28
CDR3 protein: ASSLVQGVQETQY

J gene: TRBJ1-2
V gene: TRBV7-9
CDR3 protein: ASSFLERSGYT

J gene: TRBJ2-1
V gene: TRBV18
CDR3 protein: ASSPAGTGKNEQF

J gene: TRBJ2-1
V gene: TRBV6-5
CDR3 protein: ASSTSGRYNEQF

J gene: TRBJ1-5
V gene: TRBV3-1/TRBV3-2
CDR3 protein: ASSQDGGVDQPQH

J gene: TRBJ2-5
V gene: TRBV29-1
CDR3 protein: SVATGGQETQY

J gene: TRBJ2-1
V gene: TRBV7-8
CDR3 protein: ASSRRLAGDYEQF

J gene: TRBJ2-2
V gene: TRBV7-9
CDR3 protein: ASSLRGLAGAVGELF

J gene: TRBJ1-4
V gene: TRBV19
CDR3 protein: ASSRGPTTNEKLF

J gene: TRBJ1-5
V gene: TRBV6-5
CDR3 protein: ASSPTGNSNQPQH

J gene: TRBJ1-5
V gene: TRBV24-1
CDR3 protein: ATSSENQPQH

J gene: TRBJ1-5
V gene: TRBV7-2
CDR3 protein: ASSMTGESPPQH

J gene: TRBJ2-5
V gene: TRBV2
CDR3 protein: ASSEGGLAKETQY

J gene: TRBJ1-4
V gene: TRBV5-1
CDR3 protein: ASSLGSPGFGEKLF

J gene: TRBJ1-2
V gene: TRBV25-1
CDR3 protein: ASSGPGTDGYT

J gene: TRBJ2-1
V gene: TRBV10-1
CDR3 protein: ASSGRLAGENEQF

J gene: TRBJ1-2
V gene: TRBV6-5
CDR3 protein: ASSITNYGYT

J gene: TRBJ2-1
V gene: TRBV5-4
CDR3 protein: ASSSRDREGNEQF

J gene: TRBJ2-7
V gene: TRBV15
CDR3 protein: ATSDTLDRGPYEQY